This T cell receptor beta chain was recorded in a study of OX40 agonist ivuxolimab in advanced cancers. Looking at the study overall: Ivuxolimab was a fully human IgG2 agonistic monoclonal antibody targeting the costimulatory receptor OX40 (CD134). Partial responses were achieved by three dose-escalation patients, of whom one had hepatocellular carcinoma and two had cutaneous melanoma. The purpose of peripheral TCRbeta sequencing was to test whether ivuxolimab changed TCR sequence diversity and led to clonal T-cell expansion. The dose-escalation cohort was around 83% male with a mean age of roughly 62 years, ranging from about 20 to 85. The monotherapy dose-escalation portion (N ≈ 52 patients) of the phase I ivuxolimab trial is reported in the paper. Prior anti-PD-1, anti-PD-L1 or anti-CTLA-4 therapy was permitted, and approximately 40% of dose-escalation patients had received checkpoint inhibitors. Among the roughly 50 dose-escalation patients, approximately 20 had hepatocellular carcinoma, 15 or so melanoma, 9 renal cell carcinoma and 9 head and neck cancer. Intravenous ivuxolimab was administered to patients every 2 weeks at six dose levels: 0.01, 0.1, 0.3, 1.5, 3 and 10 mg/kg. Overall results and qualifications from the work: In partial responders in the 0.1-3.0 mg/kg groups, normalized peripheral clonal expansion was found to be among the lowest, especially among CD8+ T cells. At doses from 0.1 to 3.0 mg/kg, clonal expansion was seen in both CD4+ and CD8+ blood T cells between baseline and week 6. The antigen specificity of the peripheral T cells that underwent clonal expansion was not determined. After ivuxolimab, more expanded clones were found on average in CD8+ T cells than in CD4+ T cells. Low levels of normalized T-cell clonal expansion were also seen in some nonresponding patients.

Genomic DNA was isolated from the sorted cells so that the TCRbeta CDR3 region could be sequenced. The immunoSEQ Assay was used to sequence the TCRbeta CDR3 regions. TCRdb retrieved this table from immuneACCESS and kept in-frame rearrangements only. Not all clones are present; in checked studies, unresolved V genes account for under half, and no reason is known for the remainder. A total of approximately 17,000 clones appear in this sample, about three quarters of them only once. The top ten constitute roughly 15% of the sample. Unmatched junction bases come to 11, with V trimmed by 3 bases and J by 6 bases. From cysteine to phenylalanine, the CDR3 is 16 amino acids long. Only the CDR3 portion is preserved as DNA: 48 bases, with reading frame beginning at the first base. CDR1 and CDR2, looked up from the germline V gene (reference sequence), are SSHAT and FNYEAQ. Patients with autoimmune disease history or receiving systemic immunosuppression were excluded from the trial. Peripheral blood for TCR sequencing was drawn from every dose cohort at baseline, at cycle 4 day 1 and at cycle 7 day 1. The samples were taken from a phase I, first-in-human, multicenter, open-label dose-escalation trial of ivuxolimab. Adults with locally advanced or metastatic melanoma, renal cell carcinoma, hepatocellular carcinoma or head and neck squamous cell carcinoma were enrolled in the trial. Before TCR sequencing, CD4+ and CD8+ T cells were separately sorted from peripheral blood.

This clone was detected a few times. Which antigen it targets is not known. No clone much larger than this one lies a single base away; base qualities are absent. The TCR was taken from an adult with an advanced solid tumor such as melanoma, head and neck, liver or kidney cancer. This specimen was CD4+ or CD8+ T cells sorted from blood, taken in a trial of the OX40 agonist ivuxolimab. The chain links TRBV7-7 with TRBJ2-3, and TRBD1 aligns with 8 junction nucleotides. The CDR3 region reads CASSLEPGGMWDTQYF. The nucleotide sequence is TGTGCCAGCAGCTTGGAGCCAGGGGGCATGTGGGATACGCAGTATTTT. With the rest looked up from the reference TRBV7-7 and TRBJ2-3 genes rather than sequenced, the full variable domain is GAGVSQSPRYKVTKRGQDVTLRCDPISSHATLYWYQQALGQGPEFLTYFNYEAQPDKSGLPSDRFSAERPEGSISTLTIQRTEQRDSAMYRCASSLEPGGMWDTQYFGPGTRLTVL.